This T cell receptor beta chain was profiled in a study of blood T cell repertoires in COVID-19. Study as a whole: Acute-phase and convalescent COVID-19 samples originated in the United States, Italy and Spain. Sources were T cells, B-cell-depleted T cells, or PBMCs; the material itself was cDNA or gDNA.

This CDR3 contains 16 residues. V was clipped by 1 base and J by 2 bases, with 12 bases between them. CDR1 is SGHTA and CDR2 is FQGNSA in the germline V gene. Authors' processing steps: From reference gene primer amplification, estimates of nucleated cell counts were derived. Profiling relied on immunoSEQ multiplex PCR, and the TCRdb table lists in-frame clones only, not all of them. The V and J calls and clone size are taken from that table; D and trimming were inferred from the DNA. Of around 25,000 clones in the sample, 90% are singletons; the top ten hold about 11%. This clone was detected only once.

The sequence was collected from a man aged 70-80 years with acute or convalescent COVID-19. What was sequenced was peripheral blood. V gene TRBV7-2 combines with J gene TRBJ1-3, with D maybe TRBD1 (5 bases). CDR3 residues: CASSLGGWGAGNTIYF. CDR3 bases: TGTGCCAGCAGCTTAGGGGGTTGGGGGGCTGGAAACACCATATATTTT.